Each of the 14 T cell receptor beta chains below was sequenced from the same sample in a study of cytomegalovirus exposure and HLA in healthy donors. The table came from immunoSEQ multiplex PCR; TCRdb's copy has only in-frame clones and leaves some out. In the table there are 100,000 to 150,000 clones, more than 70% of which are singletons. The sample was PBMCs. These receptors were obtained from a man aged 25-40 years in good health and CMV-seronegative.

J is TRBJ2-1 and V is TRBV30; 14 positions agree with TRBD2. Germline V gene sequence: CDR1 GTSNPN, CDR2 SVGIG (reference sequence). This CDR3 is built from 17 residues. Losses at the gene ends were 5 bases for V and 0 bases for J; bases not matched to a gene: 6. Written as DNA, the CDR3 is TGTGCCTGGTCGGGACTAGCGGGAGTGACCTCCTACAATGAGCAGTTCTTC. Amino acid sequence: CAWSGLAGVTSYNEQFF.

This clone was seen once. V usage is TRBV27 and J usage is TRBJ2-1, with 11 bases that match TRBD1. The CDR3 has 15 amino acids. Per germline, CDR1 MNHEY and CDR2 SMNVEV (reference sequence). The J segment lost 7 bases and the V segment lost 4 bases, leaving 6 bases of the junction unmatched. CDR3 DNA: TGTGCCAGCAGTTCGGGACAGGGGGTCTGGAATGAGCAGTTCTTC. As protein: CASSSGQGVWNEQFF.

The CDR3 DNA follows: TGTGCCTCAAGATCCTGGACTAGCGGGAACTCAGATACGCAGTATTTT. It is translated as CASRSWTSGNSDTQYF. The chain has TRBV30 and TRBJ2-3, with 12 positions matching TRBD2. Germline loops: CDR1 GTSNPN, CDR2 SVGIG (reference sequence). The CDR3 runs 16 residues. With 7 bases clipped from V and 4 bases from J, the junction kept 12 bases outside the gene matches.

The J gene is TRBJ2-3, the V gene TRBV9, with 9 bases identical to TRBD2. The CDR3 spans 16 residues. Germline CDR1 and CDR2: SGDLS and YYNGEE. Germline trimming cut 3 bases from V and 2 bases from J; bases unmatched to any gene: 7. The CDR3, as DNA: TGTGCCAGCAGCGCCACGCTAGCGGGAATCACAGATACGCAGTATTTT. This encodes CASSATLAGITDTQYF. The full variable domain, with the rest looked up from reference TRBV9 and TRBJ2-3, is DSGVTQTPKHLITATGQRVTLRCSPRSGDLSVYWYQQSLDQGLQFLIQYYNGEERAKGNILERFSAQQFPDLHSELNLSSLELGDSALYFCASSATLAGITDTQYFGPGTRLTVL.

J is TRBJ2-6 and V is TRBV27, with TRBD1 as a possible D gene (5 bases). Trimming took 3 bases from V and 2 from J, leaving 8 bases between them. CDR1 is MNHEY and CDR2 is SMNVEV in the germline V gene (reference sequence). The CDR3 spans 15 residues. The CDR3 is CASSFWGAGANVLTF. The CDR3 coding sequence is TGTGCCAGCAGTTTTTGGGGCGCTGGGGCCAACGTCCTGACTTTC. The full variable domain, rest sourced from reference TRBV27 and TRBJ2-6, is EAQVTQNPRYLITVTGKKLTVTCSQNMNHEYMSWYRQDPGLGLRQIYYSMNVEVTDKGDVPEGYKVSRKEKRNFPLILESPSPNQTSLYFCASSFWGAGANVLTFGAGSRLTVL.

The J gene is TRBJ2-2, the V gene TRBV6-6; D call uncertain. Germline lookup yields CDR1 MNHNY and CDR2 SVGAGI (reference sequence). V gave up 0 bases and J gave up 3 bases, with 2 bases separating them. The CDR3 has 13 residues. The CDR3 is CASSYSYTGELFF. The CDR3 DNA is TGTGCCAGCAGTTACTCCTACACCGGGGAGCTGTTTTTT.

The chain is built from TRBV9 and TRBJ1-4; the D is unclear. This CDR3 comprises 16 residues. Trimming took 3 bases from V and 5 from J, leaving 17 bases between them. Germline CDR1 is SGDLS and CDR2 is YYNGEE. CDR3 residues: CASSGREAGVNEKLFF. For the CDR3, the DNA is TGTGCCAGCAGCGGGAGGGAGGCAGGCGTAAATGAAAAACTGTTTTTT.

V and J are TRBV11-2 and TRBJ2-1; TRBD2 aligns across 7 bases. This CDR3 region has 13 residues. CDR1 SGHAT and CDR2 FQNNGV come from the germline V gene. J lost 9 bases, V lost 3 bases, and 5 bases had no gene match. The CDR3 nucleotides read TGTGCCAGCAGCTTCGCGACTAGCCCTGAGCAGTTCTTC. Protein: CASSFATSPEQFF.

The chain is built from TRBV4-3 and TRBJ1-2; D might be TRBD1 (5 bases). This CDR3 is 20 amino acids long. From germline, CDR1 is LGHNA and CDR2 YSLEER. Trimming took 3 bases from V and 5 from J, leaving 31 bases between them. The CDR3 DNA reads TGCGCCAGCAGCCAGGATCCACCACTTCCCGACAGCCACGATGAGTATGGCTACACCTTC. It codes for CASSQDPPLPDSHDEYGYTF.

The chain employs TRBV7-9 and TRBJ1-2; D is unclear. Trimming pared 4 bases from V and 4 bases from J, leaving 13 bases between. The CDR3 runs to 14 residues. The V gene's germline CDR1 is SEHNR and CDR2 FQNEAQ (reference sequence). DNA for the CDR3: TGTGCCAGCAGCTCTTGGACTGCCCCCTATGGCTACACCTTC. It is translated as CASSSWTAPYGYTF. The variable domain in full, with the rest retrieved from reference TRBV7-9 and TRBJ1-2, is DTGVSQNPRHKITKRGQNVTFRCDPISEHNRLYWYRQTLGQGPEFLTYFQNEAQLEKSRLLSDRFSAERPKGSFSTLEIQRTEQGDSAMYLCASSSWTAPYGYTFGSGTRLTVV.

The chain recombines TRBV6-5 with TRBJ2-1, with no clear D. From germline, CDR1 is MNHEY and CDR2 SVGAGI. The CDR3 runs 11 residues. V was trimmed by 3 bases and J by 10 bases, leaving 7 bases between them. The CDR3 sequence is CASSYAREQFF. The CDR3 coding sequence is TGTGCCAGCAGTTATGCGAGGGAGCAGTTCTTC.

The J gene is TRBJ2-3, the V gene TRBV2, with D perhaps matching TRBD2 (6 bases). The germline CDR1 and CDR2 sequences are SNHLY and FYNNEI. The length of the CDR3 is 15 residues. The V end lost 5 bases, the J end lost 0 bases, and 12 bases lay between the germline ends. The CDR3 loop is CASSLALGSTDTQYF. CDR3 nucleotides: TGTGCCAGCAGTCTAGCGTTAGGAAGCACAGATACGCAGTATTTT.

This chain links TRBV5-4 with TRBJ2-2, with D unresolved. The CDR3 is 14 amino acids. Between the trimmed V and J ends, which lost 2 bases and 4 bases, there was a span of 9 bases. CDR1 is SGHNT, CDR2 YYREEE, per germline (reference sequence). DNA of the CDR3: TGTGCCAGCAGCTTAGAGAGAGTCACCGGGGAGCTGTTTTTT. Amino acid sequence: CASSLERVTGELFF.

This clone was counted a single time. The V call is TRBV25-1, the J call TRBJ1-1, with 10 bases aligning to TRBD1. The CDR3 extends over 14 amino acids. Germline values: CDR1 MGHDK, CDR2 SYGVNS. The trim removed 2 bases at V and 11 bases at J, leaving 8 bases unmatched. CDR3 nucleotides: TGTGCCAGCAGTGAAGTGGGAGGGACAGGGGTTGCTTTCTTT. Translating gives CASSEVGGTGVAFF.